This section outlines one T cell receptor beta chain sequence together with its context. The assay was immunoSEQ multiplex PCR, and TCRdb's table has in-frame clones only and misses some. This sample has some 150,000 clones, with under 96% found just once. This specimen comes from a study of control samples from healthy donors and cancer patients. Source material: blood. This receptor was obtained from a woman aged 25 to 39 in good health.

The CDR3 DNA sequence: TGTGCCAGCAGGGGGGCTAGCGCTACCCTTCGGGATACGCAGTATTTT. This encodes CASRGASATLRDTQYF. The chain couples TRBV28 to TRBJ2-3, with D perhaps assigned TRBD1 or TRBD2 (6 bases each). Trimming pared 6 bases from V and 6 bases from J, leaving 22 bases between. The CDR3 is 16 residues long. Germline assignment: CDR1 MDHEN and CDR2 SYDVKM.